These 16 T cell receptor beta chains were all obtained from the same sample, sequenced in a study of OX40 agonist ivuxolimab in advanced cancers. Profiling relied on immunoSEQ multiplex PCR, and the TCRdb table lists in-frame clones only, not all of them. This table holds roughly 100,000 clones, approximately 90% found once. The sample in question was CD4+ or CD8+ T cells sorted from blood, obtained in a trial of the OX40 agonist ivuxolimab. These receptor sequences come from an adult with an advanced solid tumor such as melanoma, head and neck, liver or kidney cancer.

In this sample, this clone turned up a few times. The rearrangement uses TRBV4-3 and TRBJ1-4; no clear D gene. Between the trimmed V and J ends, which lost 4 bases and 1 base, there was a span of 16 bases. This CDR3 region has 17 residues. The V gene's germline CDR1 is LGHNA and CDR2 YSLEER. CDR3 DNA sequence: TGCGCCAGCAGCCCTTACCTTGTCGGGGTAACTAATGAAAAACTGTTTTTT. Amino acids: CASSPYLVGVTNEKLFF.

The rearrangement joins TRBV5-1 to TRBJ2-2; D is ambiguous. The CDR3 sequence is 16 residues long. V was shortened by 4 bases and J by 1 base, with 14 bases between the two germline ends. Germline CDR1 and CDR2: SGHRS and YFSETQ. The chain's CDR3 is CASSRTTGGNTGELFF. The CDR3 region has the DNA TGCGCCAGCAGCCGAACCACGGGCGGGAACACCGGGGAGCTGTTTTTT.

This sequence joins TRBV11-2 and TRBJ1-2, with D perhaps TRBD1 (6 bases). Trimming removed 8 bases at V and 3 bases at J, with 16 bases between. CDR1 is SGHAT and CDR2 is FQNNGV in the germline V gene. The length of the CDR3 is 14 residues. The CDR3 here is CASRKTGADYGYTF. The CDR3 nucleotides read TGTGCCAGCCGTAAAACGGGGGCCGACTATGGCTACACCTTC.

The chain joins TRBV7-3 to TRBJ1-2; TRBD1 is a possible D gene (5 bases). The length of the CDR3 is 15 residues. Trimming cost V 1 base and J 1 base, with 10 bases left between them. From germline, CDR1 is SGHTA and CDR2 FQGTGA. This chain's CDR3 is CASSLRQGLNYGYTF. The CDR3 DNA is TGTGCCAGCAGCTTAAGGCAGGGCCTTAACTATGGCTACACCTTC. Looking up the rest from reference TRBV7-3 and TRBJ1-2 gives the full variable domain: GAGVSQTPSNKVTEKGKYVELRCDPISGHTALYWYRQSLGQGPEFLIYFQGTGAADDSGLPNDRFFAVRPEGSVSTLKIQRTERGDSAVYLCASSLRQGLNYGYTFGSGTRLTVV.

This rearrangement joins TRBV4-3 to TRBJ2-6, with D unresolved. Germline CDR1 and CDR2: LGHNA and YSLEER. This CDR3 contains 15 residues. V was clipped by 1 base and J by 0 bases, with 4 bases between them. This chain's CDR3 is CASSQVSSGANVLTF. The DNA of the CDR3 is TGCGCCAGCAGCCAAGTCAGCTCTGGGGCCAACGTCCTGACTTTC.

This clone was detected only a few times. The CDR3 is CASSSRTSGREGYEQFF. The CDR3 DNA follows: TGTGCCAGCAGCTCAAGGACTAGCGGGAGGGAGGGCTATGAGCAGTTCTTC. The rearrangement uses TRBV7-9 and TRBJ2-1; 15 bases match TRBD2. This CDR3 is 17 amino acids long. Unmatched junction bases numbered 9, after V lost 4 bases and J lost 8 bases. Germline lookup yields CDR1 SEHNR and CDR2 FQNEAQ (reference sequence).

Written as DNA, the CDR3 is TGTGCCAGCAGCCGCCTAAACAATGAGCAGTTCTTC. Amino acids: CASSRLNNEQFF. The chain employs TRBV27 and TRBJ2-1; D is undetermined. The V gene's germline CDR1 is MNHEY and CDR2 SMNVEV (reference sequence). The V end lost 6 bases, the J end lost 5 bases, and 8 bases lay between the germline ends. There are 12 residues in the CDR3.

The chain employs TRBV7-2 and TRBJ1-1; perhaps TRBD1 as D (6 bases). Trimming took 2 bases from V and 1 from J, leaving 11 bases between them. The CDR3 loop spans 15 amino acids. Germline V gene lookup returns CDR1 SGHTA and CDR2 FQGNSA. The CDR3 DNA reads TGTGCCAGCAGCTTACGGGGGGCCAGGAACACTGAAGCTTTCTTT. It codes for CASSLRGARNTEAFF.

This clone came up a few times. The chain has TRBV28 and TRBJ2-7; possible D gene TRBD2, 5 bases. CDR1 and CDR2 from the germline V gene are MDHEN and SYDVKM. This CDR3 spans 15 amino acids. Trimming shortened V by 5 bases and J by 1 base, and 15 bases separated the two germline ends. CDR3 DNA sequence: TGTGCCAGCAGTCCTAGCCCGGCACATTCCTACGAGCAGTACTTC. The encoded protein is CASSPSPAHSYEQYF.

V is TRBV9 and J is TRBJ1-1; the D is unclear. CDR1 is SGDLS and CDR2 is YYNGEE in the germline V gene. V lost 6 bases to trimming and J lost 4 bases, with 13 bases between them. There are 13 residues in the CDR3. The DNA of the CDR3 is TGTGCCAGCAACGAGGGAGGGATCACTGAAGCTTTCTTT. Its protein is CASNEGGITEAFF.

The chain joins TRBV5-4 to TRBJ1-6, with D possibly matching TRBD1 (5 bases). The germline V gene has CDR1 SGHNT and CDR2 YYREEE (reference sequence). Between the trimmed V and J ends, which lost 1 base and 5 bases, there was a span of 10 bases. The CDR3 length is 15 residues. The CDR3 spells CASSLRTGHNSPLHF. CDR3 bases: TGTGCCAGCAGCTTGCGAACAGGCCATAATTCACCCCTCCACTTT.

This chain connects TRBV9 to TRBJ1-5; TRBD1 matches 9 bases. J lost 5 bases, V lost 7 bases, and 4 bases had no gene match. The CDR3 runs to 13 residues. The germline V gene encodes CDR1 SGDLS and CDR2 YYNGEE. CDR3 region: CASDRGEYQPQHF. The CDR3 region has the DNA TGTGCCAGCGACAGGGGGGAATATCAGCCCCAGCATTTT.

The chain combines TRBV28 with TRBJ1-1; possibly TRBD1 for D (5 bases). Per germline, CDR1 MDHEN and CDR2 SYDVKM. The CDR3 consists of 15 residues. V was cut by 11 bases and J by 8 bases, with 27 bases left in between. The CDR3 loop is CAAEVRTKAAPEAFF. DNA for the CDR3: TGTGCCGCAGAGGTCCGGACAAAGGCCGCCCCCGAAGCTTTCTTT. The complete variable domain, with remaining parts taken from reference TRBV28 and TRBJ1-1, reads DVKVTQSSRYLVKRTGEKVFLECVQDMDHENMFWYRQDPGLGLRLIYFSYDVKMKEKGDIPEGYSVSREKKERFSLILESASTNQTSMYLCAAEVRTKAAPEAFFGQGTRLTVV.

V is TRBV7-2 and J is TRBJ1-3, with D maybe TRBD1 (5 bases). The CDR3 contains 16 residues. The germline gives CDR1 SGHTA, CDR2 FQGNSA. The V and J ends lost 3 bases and 2 bases respectively, with 14 bases between them. The CDR3 sequence is CASSLGRSVTGNTIYF. CDR3 nucleotide sequence: TGTGCCAGCAGCTTGGGGCGTTCGGTAACTGGAAACACCATATATTTT.

The chain employs TRBV7-2 and TRBJ2-5; D gene ambiguous. V lost 8 bases and J 9 bases, leaving 10 bases between the germline ends. The germline V gene encodes CDR1 SGHTA and CDR2 FQGNSA. The CDR3 covers 10 residues. Written as DNA, the CDR3 is TGTGCCAGCCCCCGGTGGCCCCAGTACTTC. Translation gives CASPRWPQYF.

DNA of the CDR3: TGTGCCAGCATATCTGGTCAGCATCTACAGCAGTACTTC. Residues: CASISGQHLQQYF. The rearrangement uses TRBV28 and TRBJ2-7; D unclear. The CDR3 loop spans 13 amino acids. The germline V gene has CDR1 MDHEN and CDR2 SYDVKM. Deletions cut 7 bases from V and 8 bases from J, with 18 bases between.